Presented here are 27 T cell receptor beta chains from one specimen sequenced in a study of Graves' ophthalmopathy and Graves' hyperthyroidism. RNA transcripts provided the template for amplifying TCR beta CDR3 regions. HTBI primers primed a first-round RT-PCR, and a second-round multiplex PCR followed. Each CDR3 protein is one row after TCRdb ran MiXCR on the multiplex PCR reads. The sample lists under 350,000 distinct CDR3 sequences, 15% to 20% occurring once. The sequenced material came from peripheral blood. The receptors were sampled from an adult man with Graves' ophthalmopathy.

The sample holds many counts of this clonotype. The chain joins TRBV2 to TRBJ1-5; the D gene is possibly TRBD1 (6 bases). Germline V CDR1 and CDR2: SNHLY, FYNNEI. This CDR3 is built from 13 residues. Trimming took 5 bases from V and 9 from J, leaving 14 bases between them. The CDR3 nucleotides read TGTGCCAGCAGTCTAGACAGGTTGATGCCCCAGCATTTT. Residues: CASSLDRLMPQHF.

The V call is TRBV6-4, the J call TRBJ1-5; no firm D call. Germline CDR1 MRHNA, CDR2 SNTAGT. CDR3 length: 13 amino acids. V was trimmed by 0 bases and J by 9 bases, leaving 9 bases between them. CDR3 loop: CASSDSESGPQHF. CDR3 nucleotide sequence: TGTGCCAGCAGTGACTCAGAATCAGGGCCCCAGCATTTT.

The table lists this clonotype with many counts. The chain has TRBV6-1 and TRBJ2-7, with D perhaps TRBD2 (6 bases). CDR1 and CDR2 from the germline V gene are MNHNS and SASEGT. CDR3 length equals 17 residues. Trimming shortened V by 1 base and J by 6 bases, and 22 bases separated the two germline ends. The CDR3 protein is CASSEGGWREFGVEQYF. CDR3 DNA: TGTGCCAGCAGTGAAGGAGGATGGAGGGAGTTTGGGGTCGAGCAGTACTTC.

This clonotype was detected many times. The J gene is TRBJ2-5, the V gene TRBV7-2, with D possibly being TRBD2 (5 bases). The V gene lost 5 bases and the J gene lost 9 bases, with 13 bases spanning the gap. This CDR3 region has 12 residues. Germline CDR1 is SGHTA and CDR2 is FQGNSA. For the CDR3, the DNA is TGTGCCAGCAGCATCCTCCGGGGAGCCCAGTACTTC. Amino acid sequence: CASSILRGAQYF. The complete variable domain, with remaining parts taken from reference TRBV7-2 and TRBJ2-5, reads GAGVSQSPSNKVTEKGKDVELRCDPISGHTALYWYRQSLGQGLEFLIYFQGNSAPDKSGLPSDRFSAERTGGSVSTLTIQRTQQEDSAVYLCASSILRGAQYFGPGTRLLVL.

The chain joins TRBV6-1 to TRBJ2-7, with 9 bases that match TRBD1. Per germline, CDR1 MNHNS and CDR2 SASEGT. The CDR3 is 13 residues long. J was trimmed by 2 bases and V by 7 bases; bases with no gene match: 3. In DNA, the CDR3 is TGTGCCAGCACGGGGACAGGGACCTACGAGCAGTACTTC. It codes for CASTGTGTYEQYF.

In this sample, this clonotype turned up many times. The chain combines TRBV3-1 with TRBJ1-3; tentatively, D is TRBD1 (5 bases). There are 14 residues in the CDR3. Germline V CDR1 and CDR2: LGHDT, YNNKEL (reference sequence). The V end was cut by 2 bases, the J end by 4 bases, with 9 bases between. This CDR3 is CASSQRPGGNTIYF. The DNA of the CDR3 is TGTGCCAGCAGCCAACGGCCAGGGGGAAACACCATATATTTT.

This clonotype was observed many times. The gene calls are TRBV7-2 and TRBJ1-5; D is unresolved. The CDR3 extends over 13 amino acids. Per the germline V gene, CDR1 is SGHTA and CDR2 is FQGNSA. The germline V and J ends were trimmed by 5 bases and 4 bases, with 9 bases remaining between them. The CDR3 is CASSRLQNQPQHF. In nucleotides, the CDR3 is TGTGCCAGCAGCCGACTACAGAATCAGCCCCAGCATTTT.

This clonotype was seen repeatedly, ten times or more. Mismatch with germline at one junction end may stem from a read error. This chain joins TRBV5-1 and TRBJ1-1; TRBD1 aligns across 8 bases. Germline V gene lookup returns CDR1 SGHRS and CDR2 YFSETQ. The CDR3 runs to 14 residues. The CDR3 DNA is TGCGCCAGCAGAACGGGACAGGAGAACGCTGAAGCTTTCTTT. Protein: CASRTGQENAEAFF.

This clonotype was observed a handful of times. This may arise from a read error, as a much more abundant clone is one base away. The chain uses TRBV30 and TRBJ2-7; D is undetermined. V lost 0 bases, J lost 3 bases, and 9 bases lay in between. In germline, CDR1 is GTSNPN, CDR2 SVGIG (reference sequence). The CDR3 spans 13 residues. CDR3 sequence: CAWSVRYFYEQYF. CDR3 nucleotide sequence: TGTGCCTGGAGTGTACGGTACTTCTACGAGCAGTACTTC.

This clonotype was seen repeatedly, ten times or more. The chain has TRBV6-5 and TRBJ1-5, with 9 bases fitting TRBD1. This CDR3 is built from 13 residues. Germline V gene sequence: CDR1 MNHEY, CDR2 SVGAGI. The J segment lost 7 bases and the V segment lost 11 bases, leaving 9 bases of the junction unmatched. The CDR3 loop reads CAARDREEQPQHF. In nucleotides, the CDR3 is TGTGCCGCCAGGGACAGGGAGGAACAGCCCCAGCATTTT.

This clonotype was detected ten times or more. The chain combines TRBV11-2 with TRBJ2-7; a possible D gene is TRBD1 (8 bases). From germline, CDR1 is SGHAT and CDR2 FQNNGV. Between the trimmed V and J ends, which lost 2 bases and 4 bases, there was a span of 15 bases. The CDR3 consists of 15 residues. The CDR3 is CASSLSGQGGYEQYF. The CDR3 DNA reads as TGTGCCAGCAGCTTATCAGGACAGGGAGGGTACGAGCAGTACTTC.

The sample holds many counts of this clonotype. The genes are TRBV6-5 and TRBJ1-1; 9 bases line up with TRBD1. The V gene end was trimmed by 8 bases and the J gene end by 0 bases; junction bases not matched to a gene: 1. Per the germline V gene, CDR1 is MNHEY and CDR2 is SVGAGI. The CDR3 has 13 residues. The CDR3 DNA reads as TGTGCCAGCGGGGACAGGGTGAACACTGAAGCTTTCTTT. Its translation is CASGDRVNTEAFF.

This clonotype was recorded many times. V usage is TRBV9 and J usage is TRBJ1-3, with D perhaps TRBD1 (6 bases). Germline values: CDR1 SGDLS, CDR2 YYNGEE. There are 15 residues in the CDR3. The V and J ends lost 0 bases and 0 bases respectively, with 7 bases between them. The CDR3 DNA is TGTGCCAGCAGCGTAGGGACAGCCTCTGGAAACACCATATATTTT. Protein: CASSVGTASGNTIYF. Looking up the rest from reference TRBV9 and TRBJ1-3 gives the full variable domain: DSGVTQTPKHLITATGQRVTLRCSPRSGDLSVYWYQQSLDQGLQFLIQYYNGEERAKGNILERFSAQQFPDLHSELNLSSLELGDSALYFCASSVGTASGNTIYFGEGSWLTVV.

As to this clonotype: A much larger clone sits a single nucleotide away, making a read error possible. This rearrangement joins TRBV7-6 to TRBJ2-2; maybe TRBD2 (6 bases). Trimming removed 2 bases from V and 1 base from J, with 8 bases in between. The germline V gene encodes CDR1 SGHVS and CDR2 FNYEAQ. This CDR3 region has 15 residues. CDR3 sequence reads: CASSLMRGNTGELFF. CDR3 bases: TGTGCCAGCAGCTTAATGCGGGGGAACACCGGGGAGCTGTTTTTT. Supplemented by reference TRBV7-6 and TRBJ2-2, the full variable domain reads GAGVSQSPRYKVTKRGQDVALRCDPISGHVSLYWYRQALGQGPEFLTYFNYEAQQDKSGLPNDRFSAERPEGSISTLTIQRTEQRDSAMYRCASSLMRGNTGELFFGEGSRLTVL.

This clonotype showed up many times. V and J are TRBV6-1 and TRBJ1-1; no clear D gene. V was trimmed by 2 bases and J by 10 bases, leaving 14 bases between them. Per germline, CDR1 MNHNS and CDR2 SASEGT. CDR3 length: 13 amino acids. The CDR3 nucleotides are TGTGCCAGCAGTGAACCACCCTCCCCTCGAGCTTTCTTT. Protein sequence: CASSEPPSPRAFF.

The chain combines TRBV10-1 with TRBJ2-7; D is uncertain. Trimming pared 7 bases from V and 3 bases from J, leaving 13 bases between. Per germline, CDR1 WNHNN and CDR2 SYGVQD (reference sequence). The CDR3 contains 13 residues. The CDR3 region is CASTAPNLYEQYF. CDR3 DNA sequence: TGCGCCAGCACAGCCCCGAACCTCTACGAGCAGTACTTC.

The table lists this clonotype with many counts. This chain connects TRBV11-2 to TRBJ2-5, with a tentative D call TRBD1 (6 bases). The CDR3 is 14 amino acids. The ends were cut back, 5 bases at V and 9 bases at J, with 19 bases in the middle. Germline CDR1 and CDR2: SGHAT and FQNNGV. The CDR3 nucleotides read TGTGCCAGCAGCCAGGGGTCTCTAGGAATGGCCCAGTACTTC. Protein sequence: CASSQGSLGMAQYF.

This clonotype was seen at least ten times. V usage is TRBV7-9 and J usage is TRBJ2-7; D call uncertain. The CDR3 contains 12 residues. V was cut by 1 base and J by 6 bases, with 7 bases left in between. Germline V gives CDR1 SEHNR, CDR2 FQNEAQ (reference sequence). CDR3 nucleotides: TGTGCCAGCAGCTTAGGAATATCCGAGCAGTACTTC. Protein sequence: CASSLGISEQYF.

This clonotype was observed a few times. The chain employs TRBV18 and TRBJ1-3, with 9 bases matching TRBD1. Unmatched junction bases numbered 3, after V lost 3 bases and J lost 9 bases. The CDR3 totals 13 residues. Germline V lookup: CDR1 KGHSH, CDR2 LQKENI. CDR3 protein: CASSPDRGRTIYF. The CDR3 nucleotides read TGTGCCAGCTCACCGGACAGGGGTCGCACCATATATTTT.

This clonotype was observed at least ten times. The rearrangement links TRBV28 to TRBJ2-7, with 7 bases identical to TRBD1. V was clipped by 10 bases and J by 4 bases; unmatched bases: 4. CDR3 length: 11 residues. The germline V gene encodes CDR1 MDHEN and CDR2 SYDVKM. This chain's CDR3 is CANSRGYEQYF. DNA of the CDR3: TGTGCCAACAGCAGGGGGTACGAGCAGTACTTC.

Of note for this clonotype: This may come from a read error, since a much larger clone is one base off. V is TRBV5-5 and J is TRBJ1-1, with no clear D. The length of the CDR3 is 15 residues. Germline CDR1 reads SGHKS; CDR2 reads YYEKEE (reference sequence). Here the CDR3 DNA reads TGTGTCAGCAGCTTGGGTTGGGCCAGGTCCCCTGAAGCTTTCTTT. Protein: CVSSLGWARSPEAFF.

This clonotype was detected once. The chain has TRBV24-1 and TRBJ2-2; D is undetermined. The CDR3 runs 13 residues. Trimming shortened V by 1 base and J by 8 bases, and 7 bases separated the two germline ends. Germline values: CDR1 KGHDR, CDR2 SFDVKD. In nucleotides, the CDR3 is TGTGCCACCAGTGATTTTGGGATGGGGGAGCTGTTTTTT. This codes for CATSDFGMGELFF.

In this sample, this clonotype turned up many times. The rearrangement joins TRBV30 to TRBJ1-6, with a tentative D call TRBD1 (6 bases). The V end lost 0 bases, the J end lost 8 bases, and 14 bases lay between the germline ends. CDR3 length: 15 residues. Germline loops: CDR1 GTSNPN, CDR2 SVGIG (reference sequence). In nucleotides, the CDR3 is TGTGCCTGGAGTGTGACGACAGGCGGGCATTCACCCCTCCACTTT. Translation: CAWSVTTGGHSPLHF.

V is TRBV3-1 and J is TRBJ2-6; the D gene could be TRBD1 or TRBD2 (6 bases each). Trimming removed 8 bases at V and 0 bases at J, with 20 bases between. The CDR3 contains 18 residues. Germline-derived CDR1 and CDR2 are LGHDT and YNNKEL (reference sequence). The CDR3: CASGSTRWGASGANVLTF. DNA for the CDR3: TGTGCCAGCGGCTCGACGCGCTGGGGGGCCTCTGGGGCCAACGTCCTGACTTTC.

The sample holds many counts of this clonotype. This chain links TRBV6-5 with TRBJ2-7; TRBD1 is a possible D gene (5 bases). The CDR3 length is 13 residues. The V gene's germline CDR1 is MNHEY and CDR2 SVGAGI. V was pared by 5 bases and J by 2 bases, with 10 bases between. The CDR3 DNA reads as TGTGCCAGCAGTAATCGACAGACCTACGAGCAGTACTTC. This encodes CASSNRQTYEQYF.

This clonotype has ten or more counts. This chain uses TRBV29-1 with TRBJ2-5; D gene unclear. V was pared by 5 bases and J by 3 bases, with 7 bases between. CDR1 is SQVTM, CDR2 ANQGSEA, per germline. The CDR3 has 11 amino acids. The CDR3 region is CSVRAEETQYF. CDR3 DNA: TGCAGCGTTCGGGCCGAAGAGACCCAGTACTTC.

This clonotype was detected many times. The V and J genes are TRBV15 and TRBJ1-1; a weak D match, TRBD1 (5 bases). This CDR3 spans 15 amino acids. Germline-derived CDR1 and CDR2 are LNHNV and YYDKDF (reference sequence). Between the trimmed V and J ends, which lost 2 bases and 2 bases, there was a span of 12 bases. CDR3 amino acids: CATSRQGTGNTEAFF. CDR3 DNA: TGTGCCACCAGCAGACAGGGAACGGGCAACACTGAAGCTTTCTTT. The full variable domain, its missing parts supplied by reference TRBV15 and TRBJ1-1, is DAMVIQNPRYQVTQFGKPVTLSCSQTLNHNVMYWYQQKSSQAPKLLFHYYDKDFNNEADTPDNFQSRRPNTSFCFLDIRSPGLGDTAMYLCATSRQGTGNTEAFFGQGTRLTVV.